The present T cell receptor (beta chain) was sequenced within a study of cytomegalovirus exposure and HLA in healthy donors. Some clones are missing from TCRdb's copy, which holds only in-frame ones; the method was immunoSEQ multiplex PCR. Of about 95,000 clones in the sample, 85% were seen once. This clone was detected only once. Its specificity is not known. Study-wide findings and caveats: According to a later analysis, TCR clusters from the first cohort tended to co-occur in the 120 or so validation repertoires.

In germline, CDR1 is SQVTM, CDR2 ANQGSEA. J was trimmed by 4 bases and V by 6 bases; bases with no gene match: 9. The CDR3 contains 14 residues. Material: PBMCs. The chain combines TRBV29-1 with TRBJ2-3, with TRBD1 identical over 8 bases. The TCR originated in a man aged 18 to 30 in good health and CMV-seropositive. The CDR3 bases are TGCAGCGTAGAGACAGGGGTCCTCCCAGATACGCAGTATTTT. Its protein product is CSVETGVLPDTQYF.